Listed here is a single TCR beta chain. Its antigen is undetermined. This sample was taken from a study of stem cell transplantation in POMP-related autoinflammatory disease. About the research overall: Pre-transplant patients had naive-skewed CD4+ T cells and few CD8+ T cells.

V lost 0 bases, J lost 5 bases, and 9 bases lay in between. Germline V CDR1 and CDR2: LGHNA, YNFKEQ. The CDR3 consists of 14 residues. General study points: In PRAID patients, the number of distinct TRB V-J gene pairings was restricted. PRAID patients trended toward lower TRB diversity and higher clonality in all analyzed T-cell subsets.

Repertoires were generated with immunoSEQ multiplex PCR, while TCRdb's copy carries only in-frame clones and drops some. The table has over 30,000 clones, 88% seen once. PRAID featured immunodeficiency plus autoinflammation. The input for sequencing was CD4+ T cells from PBMCs, taken before stem cell transplantation. The J gene is TRBJ2-3, the V gene TRBV4-2; a possible D gene is TRBD2 (5 bases). The sequence came from a human donor with POMP-related autoinflammation and immune dysregulation (PRAID). CDR3: CASSQELREDTQYF. CDR3 in DNA: TGTGCCAGCAGCCAAGAACTGAGGGAAGATACGCAGTATTTT.